What follows describes a single T cell receptor beta chain. Its target is not known. The data belong to a study of shared clonotypes between healthy human individuals. Broader study findings: Researchers sampled blood only, noting tissue repertoires likely differ. Non-shared clonotypes had lower generation probabilities than clonotypes shared by all four sorted-subset donors.

The run depth of the assay was deep. The method was immunoSEQ multiplex PCR; TCRdb's version includes in-frame clones alone and lacks a portion of them. The sample shows about 2.1 million clones, approximately 94% of them seen only once. CDR3 length equals 16 residues. Trimming took off 3 bases at V and 6 bases at J, with 17 bases between the two ends. CDR1 and CDR2 (germline): LNHNV, YYDKDF (reference sequence). The naive CD8 subset, CD45RO-negative cells positively selected for CCR7, excluded terminally differentiated effector memory CD45RA+ cells. The TCR sequence derives from a man between 18 and 35 years old in good health. Some clones in this sample may be carry-over from other donors' samples. The V gene is TRBV15, the J gene TRBJ1-4, with D possibly being TRBD1 (6 bases). The sample consisted of naive CD8+ T cells from PBMCs. CDR3 loop: CATSSVLTGGDEKLFF. Here the CDR3 DNA reads TGTGCCACCAGCAGTGTCCTGACAGGTGGAGATGAAAAACTGTTTTTT.